This TCR beta chain originates from a study of kidney transplant recipient with SARS-CoV-2 infection. This clonotype was counted at least ten times. Trimming cost V 2 bases and J 4 bases, with 15 bases left between them. The CDR3 sequence is 15 residues long. Germline V CDR1 and CDR2: SGHNT, YYREEE (reference sequence). TCRdb reanalysed the reads using MiXCR and keeps one entry per CDR3 protein. The data show 200,000 to 300,000 distinct CDR3 sequences, less than 35% seen once. This clonotype was obtained from a male patient aged 25 to 39 who had COVID-19 and was a kidney transplant recipient. The T cells may partly be graft donor cells. The sample in question was a blood sample, obtained at baseline and on day 111 from a kidney transplant recipient. V usage is TRBV5-4 and J usage is TRBJ2-5, with D perhaps TRBD1 (6 bases). The chain's CDR3 is CASSFSGQRRETQYF. CDR3 sequence (DNA): TGTGCCAGCAGCTTTTCCGGACAGCGGCGAGAGACCCAGTACTTC. The full variable domain, completed using reference TRBV5-4 and TRBJ2-5, is ETGVTQSPTHLIKTRGQQVTLRCSSQSGHNTVSWYQQALGQGPQFIFQYYREEENGRGNFPPRFSGLQFPNYSSELNVNALELDDSALYLCASSFSGQRRETQYFGPGTRLLVL.